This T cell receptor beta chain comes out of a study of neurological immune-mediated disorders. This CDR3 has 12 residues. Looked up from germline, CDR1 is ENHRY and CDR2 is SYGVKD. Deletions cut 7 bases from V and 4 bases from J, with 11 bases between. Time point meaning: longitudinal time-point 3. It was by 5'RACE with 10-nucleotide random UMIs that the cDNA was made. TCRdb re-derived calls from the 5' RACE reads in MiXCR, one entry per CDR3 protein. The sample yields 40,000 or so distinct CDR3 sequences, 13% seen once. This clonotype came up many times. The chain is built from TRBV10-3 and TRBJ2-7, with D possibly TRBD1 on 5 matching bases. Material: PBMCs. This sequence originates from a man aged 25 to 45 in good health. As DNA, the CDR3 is TGTGCCATCACCCCCGACAGTTACGAGCAGTACTTC. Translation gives CAITPDSYEQYF.